This entry features one T cell receptor beta chain sequence. This sample was included in a study of identical twins. TCRdb redid the calling of the 5' RACE reads with MiXCR, one entry per CDR3 protein. The data contain roughly 630,000 distinct CDR3 sequences, 7.1% of them singletons. In germline, CDR1 is SGHDN, CDR2 FVKESK. The length of the CDR3 is 16 residues. Trimming took 0 bases from V and 7 from J, leaving 16 bases between them. These same data were also listed under a study on yellow fever vaccine responses in identical twins.

The sample consisted of PBMCs. The TCR comes from a woman between 18 and 30 years old in good health. The gene calls are TRBV14 and TRBJ2-1; no definite D call. CDR3 bases: TGTGCCAGCAGCCAAGATCAACACCCGGCTAGGAATGAGCAGTTCTTC. Residues: CASSQDQHPARNEQFF. Full variable domain (missing parts from reference TRBV14 and TRBJ2-1): EAGVTQFPSHSVIEKGQTVTLRCDPISGHDNLYWYRRVMGKEIKFLLHFVKESKQDESGMPNNRFLAERTGGTYSTLKVQPAELEDSGVYFCASSQDQHPARNEQFFGPGTRLTVL.